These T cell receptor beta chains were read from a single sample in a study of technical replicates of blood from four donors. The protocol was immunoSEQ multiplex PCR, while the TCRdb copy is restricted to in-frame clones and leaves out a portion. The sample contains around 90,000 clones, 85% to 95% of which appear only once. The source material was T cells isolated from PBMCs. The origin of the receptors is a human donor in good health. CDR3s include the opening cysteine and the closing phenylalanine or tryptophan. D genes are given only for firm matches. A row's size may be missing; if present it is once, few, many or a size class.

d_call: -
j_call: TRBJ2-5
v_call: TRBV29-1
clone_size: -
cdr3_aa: CSVDRETQYF
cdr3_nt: TGCAGCGTTGACAGGGAGACCCAGTACTTC

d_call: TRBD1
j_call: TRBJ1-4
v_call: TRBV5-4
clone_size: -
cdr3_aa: CASSAPPGQGTEKLFF
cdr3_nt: TGTGCCAGCAGCGCCCCACCGGGACAGGGTACTGAAAAACTGTTTTTT

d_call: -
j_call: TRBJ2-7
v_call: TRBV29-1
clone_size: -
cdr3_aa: CSVLAPAGTYEQYF
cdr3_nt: TGCAGCGTTTTAGCCCCCGCGGGGACCTACGAGCAGTACTTC

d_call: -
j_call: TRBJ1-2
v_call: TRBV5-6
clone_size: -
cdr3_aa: CASSFGQGAGYTF
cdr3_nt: TGTGCCAGCAGCTTCGGGCAGGGTGCTGGCTACACCTTC

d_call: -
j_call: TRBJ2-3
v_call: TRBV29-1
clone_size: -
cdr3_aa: CSVDWWEKLDTQYF
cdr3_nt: TGCAGCGTTGACTGGTGGGAGAAGTTAGATACGCAGTATTTT

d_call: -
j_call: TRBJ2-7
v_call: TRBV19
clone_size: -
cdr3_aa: CASSPTTWAYEQYF
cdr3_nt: TGTGCCAGTAGTCCAACGACATGGGCATACGAGCAGTACTTC

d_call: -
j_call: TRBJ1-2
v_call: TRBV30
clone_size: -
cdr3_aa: CAWSVGEGSYGYTF
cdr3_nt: TGTGCCTGGAGTGTAGGGGAGGGTTCCTATGGCTACACCTTC

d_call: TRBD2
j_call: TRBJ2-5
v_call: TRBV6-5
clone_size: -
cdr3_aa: CASKLGTSGSQYF
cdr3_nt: TGTGCCAGCAAACTCGGGACTAGCGGTTCCCAGTACTTC

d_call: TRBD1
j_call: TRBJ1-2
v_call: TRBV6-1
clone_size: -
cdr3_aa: CASNRDRDLSGYTF
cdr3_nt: TGTGCCAGCAATCGGGACAGGGACCTGTCCGGCTACACCTTC

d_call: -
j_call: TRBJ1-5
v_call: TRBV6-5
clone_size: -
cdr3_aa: CASKQGNQPQHF
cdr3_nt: TGTGCCAGCAAACAGGGCAATCAGCCCCAGCATTTT

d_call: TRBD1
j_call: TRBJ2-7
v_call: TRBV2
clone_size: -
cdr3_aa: CASTETTGAYEQYF
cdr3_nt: TGTGCCAGCACCGAAACCACAGGGGCCTACGAGCAGTACTTC

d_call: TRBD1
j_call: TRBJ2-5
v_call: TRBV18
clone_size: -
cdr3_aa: CASSLLGQPLETQYF
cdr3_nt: TGTGCCAGCTCCCTGTTGGGACAGCCTTTGGAGACCCAGTACTTC

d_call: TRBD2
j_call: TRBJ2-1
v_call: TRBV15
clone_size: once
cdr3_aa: CATSSPIAGGEQFF
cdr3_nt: TGTGCCACCAGCTCTCCTATAGCGGGAGGGGAGCAGTTCTTC

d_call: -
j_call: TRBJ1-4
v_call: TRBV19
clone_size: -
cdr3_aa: CASRTNEKLFF
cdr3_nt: TGTGCCAGTAGGACAAATGAAAAACTGTTTTTT

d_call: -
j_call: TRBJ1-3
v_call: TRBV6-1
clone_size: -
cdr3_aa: CASSELQGSGNTIYF
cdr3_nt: TGTGCCAGCAGTGAGTTACAGGGATCCGGAAACACCATATATTTT

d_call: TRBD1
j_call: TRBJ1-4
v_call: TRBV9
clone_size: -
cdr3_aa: CASSPRDSTNEKLFF
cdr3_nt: TGTGCCAGCAGCCCCCGGGACAGCACTAATGAAAAACTGTTTTTT

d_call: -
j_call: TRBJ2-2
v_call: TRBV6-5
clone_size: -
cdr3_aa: CASSYAFGEWTGELFF
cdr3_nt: TGTGCCAGCAGTTACGCCTTCGGAGAGTGGACCGGGGAGCTGTTTTTT

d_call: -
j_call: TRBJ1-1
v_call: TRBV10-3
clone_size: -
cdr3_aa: CAISESGGPYTEAFF
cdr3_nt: TGTGCCATCAGTGAGTCGGGGGGGCCGTACACTGAAGCTTTCTTT

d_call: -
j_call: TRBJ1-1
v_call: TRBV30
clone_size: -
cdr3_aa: CAWSELTEAFF
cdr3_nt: TGTGCCTGGAGTGAACTGACTGAAGCTTTCTTT

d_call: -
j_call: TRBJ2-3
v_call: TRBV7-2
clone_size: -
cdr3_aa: CASSPGVQDTQYF
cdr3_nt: TGTGCCAGCAGCCCCGGGGTGCAAGATACGCAGTATTTT

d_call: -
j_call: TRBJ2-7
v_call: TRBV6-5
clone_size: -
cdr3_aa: CASSTVSYEQYF
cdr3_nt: TGTGCCAGCAGTACAGTCTCCTACGAGCAGTACTTC

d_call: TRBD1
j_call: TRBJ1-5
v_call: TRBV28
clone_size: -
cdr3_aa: CASNPGQGGYQPQHF
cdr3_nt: TGTGCCAGCAATCCGGGACAGGGGGGTTATCAGCCCCAGCATTTT

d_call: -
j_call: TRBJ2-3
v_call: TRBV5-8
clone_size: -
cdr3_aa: CASSRVFQSSTDTQYF
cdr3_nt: TGTGCCAGCAGTAGAGTTTTTCAATCTAGCACAGATACGCAGTATTTT

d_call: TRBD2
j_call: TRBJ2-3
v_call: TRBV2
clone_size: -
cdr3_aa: CASRGLAGTDTQYF
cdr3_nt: TGTGCCAGCAGGGGACTAGCGGGCACAGATACGCAGTATTTT

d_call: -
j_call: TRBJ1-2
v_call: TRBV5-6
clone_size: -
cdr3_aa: CASSSREEFYGYTF
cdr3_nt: TGTGCCAGCAGCTCGAGGGAGGAGTTCTATGGCTACACCTTC

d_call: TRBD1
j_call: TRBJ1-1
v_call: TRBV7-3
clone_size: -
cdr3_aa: CASSLSTGGFTEAFF
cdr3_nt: TGTGCCAGCAGCTTAAGTACAGGGGGCTTCACTGAAGCTTTCTTT

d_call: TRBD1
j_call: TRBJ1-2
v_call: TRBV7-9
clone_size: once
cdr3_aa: CASSLVSGTGDLYGYTF
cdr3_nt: TGTGCCAGCAGCTTAGTTTCAGGTACAGGGGACCTATATGGCTACACCTTC

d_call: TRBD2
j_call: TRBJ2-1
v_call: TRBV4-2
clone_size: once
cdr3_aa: CASSQVGLAGRMFF
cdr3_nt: TGTGCCAGCAGCCAAGTGGGACTAGCGGGAAGGATGTTCTTC

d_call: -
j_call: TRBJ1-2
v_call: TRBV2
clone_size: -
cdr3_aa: CASSVNGGNRYTF
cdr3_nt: TGTGCCAGCAGTGTAAACGGTGGTAATCGCTACACCTTC

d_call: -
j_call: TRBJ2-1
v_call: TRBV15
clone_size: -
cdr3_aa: CATSGLQVNEQFF
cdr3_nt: TGTGCCACCAGCGGCCTTCAGGTCAATGAGCAGTTCTTC

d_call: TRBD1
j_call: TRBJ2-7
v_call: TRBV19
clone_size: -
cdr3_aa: CASSPGTGGREQYF
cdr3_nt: TGTGCCAGCAGTCCCGGGACAGGGGGCCGCGAGCAGTACTTC

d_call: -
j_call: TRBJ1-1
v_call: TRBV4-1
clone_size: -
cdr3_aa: CASSQVQVNTEAFF
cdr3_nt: TGCGCCAGCAGCCAGGTTCAGGTGAACACTGAAGCTTTCTTT

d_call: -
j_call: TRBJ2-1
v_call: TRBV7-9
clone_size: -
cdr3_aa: CASSLQSNEQFF
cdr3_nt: TGTGCCAGCAGCCTACAGAGCAATGAGCAGTTCTTC

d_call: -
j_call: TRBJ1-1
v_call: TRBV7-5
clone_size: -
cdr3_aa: CAKTRPRRMNTEAFF
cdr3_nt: TGTGCCAAGACGAGACCGAGGAGAATGAACACTGAAGCTTTCTTT

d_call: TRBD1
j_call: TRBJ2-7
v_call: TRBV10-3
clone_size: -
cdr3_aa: CAIIGASPGQGLYEQYF
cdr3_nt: TGTGCCATCATAGGAGCGTCTCCGGGACAGGGCTTATACGAGCAGTACTTC

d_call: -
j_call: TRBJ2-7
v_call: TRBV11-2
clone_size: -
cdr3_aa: CASSSQQVVYEQYF
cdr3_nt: TGTGCCAGCAGCTCACAACAGGTTGTCTACGAGCAGTACTTC

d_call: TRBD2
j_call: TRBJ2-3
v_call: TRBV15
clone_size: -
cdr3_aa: CATSSFSSGTGDTQYF
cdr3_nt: TGTGCCACCAGCAGCTTCTCTAGCGGGACGGGAGATACGCAGTATTTT

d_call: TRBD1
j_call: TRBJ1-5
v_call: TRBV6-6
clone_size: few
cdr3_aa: CASSLRGQDQPQHF
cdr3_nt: TGTGCCAGCAGCCTGAGGGGGCAGGATCAGCCCCAGCATTTT

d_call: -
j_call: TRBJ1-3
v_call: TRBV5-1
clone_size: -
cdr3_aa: CASSLARAGWNTIYF
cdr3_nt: TGCGCCAGCAGCTTGGCCAGGGCAGGGTGGAACACCATATATTTT

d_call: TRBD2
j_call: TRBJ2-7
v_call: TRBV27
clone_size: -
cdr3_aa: CASSPSSGPVYYEQYF
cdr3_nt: TGTGCCAGCAGTCCATCTAGCGGGCCCGTTTACTACGAGCAGTACTTC

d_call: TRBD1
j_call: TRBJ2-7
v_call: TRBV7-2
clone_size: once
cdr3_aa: CASSTRTGSASYEQYF
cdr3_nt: TGTGCCAGCAGCACCCGGACAGGGTCGGCCTCCTACGAGCAGTACTTC

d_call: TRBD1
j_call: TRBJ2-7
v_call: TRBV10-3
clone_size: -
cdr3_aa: CAITGTGDNEQYF
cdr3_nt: TGTGCCATTACCGGGACAGGGGACAACGAGCAGTACTTC

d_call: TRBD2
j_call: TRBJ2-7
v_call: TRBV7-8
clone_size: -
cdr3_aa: CASSSLGGGFEQYF
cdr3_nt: TGTGCCAGCAGCTCCTTGGGGGGGGGATTCGAGCAGTACTTC

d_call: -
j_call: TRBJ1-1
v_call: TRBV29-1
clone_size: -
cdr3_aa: CSVEVGTEAFF
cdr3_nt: TGCAGCGTGGAGGTGGGCACTGAAGCTTTCTTT

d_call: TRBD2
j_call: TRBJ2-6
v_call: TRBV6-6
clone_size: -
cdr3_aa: CASSLRGVEANVLTF
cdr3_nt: TGTGCCAGCAGCCTTCGGGGGGTCGAAGCCAACGTCCTGACTTTC

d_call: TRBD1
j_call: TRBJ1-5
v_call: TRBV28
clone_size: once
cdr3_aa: CASKGTGDNQPQHF
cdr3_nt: TGTGCCAGCAAAGGGACAGGGGACAATCAGCCCCAGCATTTT

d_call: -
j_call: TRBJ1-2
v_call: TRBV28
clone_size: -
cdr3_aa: CASIGGRVGYGYTF
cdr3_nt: TGTGCCAGCATCGGCGGCAGAGTGGGCTATGGCTACACCTTC

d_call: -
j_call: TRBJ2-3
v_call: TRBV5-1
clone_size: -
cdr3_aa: CASSLEQGSADTQYF
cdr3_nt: TGCGCCAGCAGCTTAGAGCAGGGGAGCGCAGATACGCAGTATTTT

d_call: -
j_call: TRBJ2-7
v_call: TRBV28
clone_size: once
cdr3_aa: CASSPLGVGPYEQYF
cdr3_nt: TGTGCCAGCAGTCCCCTAGGGGTGGGGCCCTACGAGCAGTACTTC

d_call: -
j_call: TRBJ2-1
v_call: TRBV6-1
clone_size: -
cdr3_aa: CASTGEIRDEQFF
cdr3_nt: TGTGCCAGCACGGGAGAGATCCGGGATGAGCAGTTCTTC

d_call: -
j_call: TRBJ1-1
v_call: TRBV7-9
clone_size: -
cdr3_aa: CASSLGQSEAFF
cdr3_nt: TGTGCCAGCAGCTTGGGGCAGAGTGAAGCTTTCTTT